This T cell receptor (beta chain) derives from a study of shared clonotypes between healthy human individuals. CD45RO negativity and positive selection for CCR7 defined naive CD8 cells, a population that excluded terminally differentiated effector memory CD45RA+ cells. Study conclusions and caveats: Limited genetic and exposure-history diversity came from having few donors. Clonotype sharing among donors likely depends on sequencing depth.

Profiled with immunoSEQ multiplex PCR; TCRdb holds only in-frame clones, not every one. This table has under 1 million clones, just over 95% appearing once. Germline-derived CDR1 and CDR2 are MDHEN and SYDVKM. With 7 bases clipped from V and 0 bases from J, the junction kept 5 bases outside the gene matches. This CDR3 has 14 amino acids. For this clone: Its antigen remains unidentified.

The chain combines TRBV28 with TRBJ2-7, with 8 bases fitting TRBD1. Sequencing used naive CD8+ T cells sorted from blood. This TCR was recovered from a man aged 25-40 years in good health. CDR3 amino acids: CASKTDRDSYEQYF. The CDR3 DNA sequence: TGTGCCAGCAAAACGGACAGGGACTCCTACGAGCAGTACTTC.